The 14 T cell receptor beta chains below were found in one sample sequenced in a study of blood T cell repertoires in COVID-19. Repertoires were generated with immunoSEQ multiplex PCR, while TCRdb's copy carries only in-frame clones and drops some. The repertoire has around 120,000 clones, about 90% of them found once; the top ten carry approximately 3.9%. The material sequenced was peripheral blood. These receptors all stem from a woman aged 55 to 70 with COVID-19, enrolled during active disease.

This clone was observed a single time. The chain is built from TRBV7-2 and TRBJ1-5; possible D gene TRBD1, 5 bases. The germline V gene has CDR1 SGHTA and CDR2 FQGNSA. The V end lost 1 base, the J end lost 3 bases, and 7 bases lay between the germline ends. This CDR3 has 14 residues. CDR3 loop: CASSLGQNNQPQHF. For the CDR3, the DNA is TGTGCCAGCAGCTTAGGACAGAACAATCAGCCCCAGCATTTT.

The CDR3 spells CASRLAGGTDTQYF. The CDR3 nucleotides are TGTGCCAGCAGACTAGCGGGGGGCACAGATACGCAGTATTTT. The chain uses TRBV2 and TRBJ2-3; 11 bases are a match to TRBD2. The CDR3 runs to 14 residues. The junction had 0 bases not matched to a gene; V was cut back by 6 bases and J by 1 base. The germline gives CDR1 SNHLY, CDR2 FYNNEI.

The chain uses TRBV10-3 and TRBJ1-4; TRBD1 matches 7 bases. V dropped 2 bases and J dropped 8; count of bases not matched to a gene: 14. Germline V gene data show CDR1 as ENHRY and CDR2 as SYGVKD. The CDR3 consists of 17 residues. CDR3 protein: CAISEPYLTGQREKLFF. The DNA for the CDR3 is TGTGCCATCAGTGAGCCGTACCTGACAGGGCAGAGGGAAAAACTGTTTTTT.

The chain carries TRBV29-1 and TRBJ2-5; 9 bases align to TRBD2. The V gene's germline CDR1 is SQVTM and CDR2 ANQGSEA. Losses at the gene ends were 5 bases for V and 1 base for J; bases not matched to a gene: 5. The CDR3 extends over 14 amino acids. As DNA, the CDR3 is TGCAGCGTTACCAGCGGGGGGTTCCAAGAGACCCAGTACTTC. Protein sequence: CSVTSGGFQETQYF.

This chain links TRBV5-6 with TRBJ2-7; D perhaps matches TRBD1 (6 bases). Germline V gene data show CDR1 as SGHDT and CDR2 as YYEEEE. This CDR3 has 16 residues. Between the trimmed V and J ends, which lost 2 bases and 1 base, there was a span of 16 bases. As DNA, the CDR3 is TGTGCCAGCAGCTTAGTTTCAGGGGCCCTTTCCTACGAGCAGTACTTC. This gives the protein CASSLVSGALSYEQYF.

This chain uses TRBV29-1 with TRBJ2-1; the D gene is possibly TRBD2 (5 bases). The ends were cut back, 7 bases at V and 5 bases at J, with 6 bases in the middle. Germline V gene data show CDR1 as SQVTM and CDR2 as ANQGSEA. This CDR3 spans 10 amino acids. The CDR3 protein is CSAADNEQFF. CDR3 DNA sequence: TGCAGCGCAGCGGACAATGAGCAGTTCTTC.

The chain joins TRBV28 to TRBJ1-1; maybe TRBD1 (5 bases). The CDR3 runs to 13 residues. Per the germline V gene, CDR1 is MDHEN and CDR2 is SYDVKM. Trimming removed 7 bases at V and 4 bases at J, with 13 bases between. CDR3 protein: CASISPGPTEAFF. The CDR3 DNA sequence: TGTGCCAGCATAAGCCCAGGGCCCACTGAAGCTTTCTTT.

The chain is built from TRBV9 and TRBJ1-1, with 9 bases fitting TRBD1. The CDR3 has 14 residues. Germline assignment: CDR1 SGDLS and CDR2 YYNGEE. The V and J ends lost 4 bases and 4 bases, in that order; junction bases with no gene match: 5. CDR3 protein: CASSFMTGGTEAFF. As DNA, the CDR3 is TGTGCCAGCAGCTTCATGACAGGGGGCACTGAAGCTTTCTTT.

The V call is TRBV5-5, the J call TRBJ1-1; D remains unclear. V lost 2 bases, J lost 1 base, and 6 bases lay in between. The CDR3 is 13 residues long. Looked up from germline, CDR1 is SGHKS and CDR2 is YYEKEE (reference sequence). The CDR3 protein is CASSLLPNTEAFF. The DNA of the CDR3 is TGTGCCAGCAGCTTACTCCCGAACACTGAAGCTTTCTTT. The full variable domain, completed using reference TRBV5-5 and TRBJ1-1, is DAGVTQSPTHLIKTRGQQVTLRCSPISGHKSVSWYQQVLGQGPQFIFQYYEKEERGRGNFPDRFSARQFPNYSSELNVNALLLGDSALYLCASSLLPNTEAFFGQGTRLTVV.

The V call is TRBV7-9, the J call TRBJ2-7; possible D gene TRBD1, 6 bases. Trimming left V 2 bases short and J 2 bases short, with 10 bases between. This CDR3 contains 14 residues. Germline CDR1 is SEHNR and CDR2 is FQNEAQ (reference sequence). CDR3 sequence (DNA): TGTGCCAGCAGCTTAACGGCAGGGGCCTACGAGCAGTACTTC. Translation gives CASSLTAGAYEQYF.

The chain links TRBV19 to TRBJ2-7; a weak D match, TRBD2 (6 bases). In germline, CDR1 is LNHDA, CDR2 SQIVND (reference sequence). CDR3 size: 14 residues. V was shortened by 4 bases and J by 5 bases, with 15 bases between the two germline ends. Written as DNA, the CDR3 is TGTGCCAGTAGTACAGGAGGCGGGGTCCACGAGCAGTACTTC. Amino acids: CASSTGGGVHEQYF.

This chain uses TRBV11-2 with TRBJ2-5, with a possible D match to TRBD2 (5 bases). The CDR3 contains 13 residues. The ends were cut back, 6 bases at V and 5 bases at J, with 13 bases in the middle. Germline CDR1 SGHAT, CDR2 FQNNGV. The CDR3, as DNA: TGTGCCAGCAGTTTGACTACTACCGAGACCCAGTACTTC. This codes for CASSLTTTETQYF.

The chain has TRBV7-2 and TRBJ1-2; TRBD1 aligns across 8 bases. The CDR3 covers 13 residues. V was clipped by 4 bases and J by 5 bases; unmatched bases: 3. CDR1 and CDR2 (germline): SGHTA, FQGNSA. The CDR3 coding sequence is TGTGCCAGCAGCTCAGGGGGCCAGTATGGCTACACCTTC. Its protein product is CASSSGGQYGYTF.

This clone was seen a single time. The chain combines TRBV15 with TRBJ2-7; perhaps TRBD2 as D (5 bases). V gave up 4 bases and J gave up 5 bases, with 12 bases separating them. The CDR3 totals 13 residues. Looked up from germline, CDR1 is LNHNV and CDR2 is YYDKDF (reference sequence). For the CDR3, the DNA is TGTGCCACCAGCACCTTCAGCGGAGACGAGCAGTACTTC. Its protein is CATSTFSGDEQYF.